This TCR beta chain emerged from a study of CD8 T cells in ankylosing spondylitis. Notes on the study in general: Before this, some motif variants had been reported in reactive arthritis synovial fluid and blood. Made up of eight highly homologous variants, a TCR beta motif appeared characteristic of ankylosing spondylitis blood.

TCRdb re-called the 5' RACE reads through MiXCR, storing one row per CDR3 protein. The repertoire holds roughly 120,000 distinct CDR3 sequences, with about an eighth as singletons. At least ten counts were recorded for this clonotype. Its cognate antigen is unknown. The sequence was collected from a female donor with ankylosing spondylitis or in good health (not recorded which). Specimen: blood, either unsorted or a sorted T cell fraction (not recorded which).

CDR3 in amino acids: CSVEVWDRGRPGEKLFF. The CDR3 DNA is TGCAGCGTTGAAGTATGGGACAGGGGGCGCCCTGGTGAAAAACTGTTTTTT. This sequence joins TRBV29-1 and TRBJ1-4, with 12 bases that match TRBD1. The CDR3 sequence is 17 residues long. J was trimmed by 7 bases and V by 1 base; bases with no gene match: 10. Germline values: CDR1 SQVTM, CDR2 ANQGSEA.